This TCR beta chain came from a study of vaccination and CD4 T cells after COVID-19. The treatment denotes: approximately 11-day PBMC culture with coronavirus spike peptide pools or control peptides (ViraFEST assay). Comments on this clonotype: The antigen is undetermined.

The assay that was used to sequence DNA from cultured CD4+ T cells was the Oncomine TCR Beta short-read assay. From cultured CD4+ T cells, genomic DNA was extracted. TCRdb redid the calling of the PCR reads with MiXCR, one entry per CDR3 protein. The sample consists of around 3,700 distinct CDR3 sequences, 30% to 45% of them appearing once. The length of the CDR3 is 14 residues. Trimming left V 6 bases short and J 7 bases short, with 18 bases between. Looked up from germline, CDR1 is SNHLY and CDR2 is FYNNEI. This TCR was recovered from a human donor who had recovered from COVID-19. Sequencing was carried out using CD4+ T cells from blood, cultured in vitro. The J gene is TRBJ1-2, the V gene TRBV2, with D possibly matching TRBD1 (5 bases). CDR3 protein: CASRRTDQGRGYTF. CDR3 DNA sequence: TGTGCCAGCAGGAGGACTGACCAGGGCCGTGGCTACACCTTC.